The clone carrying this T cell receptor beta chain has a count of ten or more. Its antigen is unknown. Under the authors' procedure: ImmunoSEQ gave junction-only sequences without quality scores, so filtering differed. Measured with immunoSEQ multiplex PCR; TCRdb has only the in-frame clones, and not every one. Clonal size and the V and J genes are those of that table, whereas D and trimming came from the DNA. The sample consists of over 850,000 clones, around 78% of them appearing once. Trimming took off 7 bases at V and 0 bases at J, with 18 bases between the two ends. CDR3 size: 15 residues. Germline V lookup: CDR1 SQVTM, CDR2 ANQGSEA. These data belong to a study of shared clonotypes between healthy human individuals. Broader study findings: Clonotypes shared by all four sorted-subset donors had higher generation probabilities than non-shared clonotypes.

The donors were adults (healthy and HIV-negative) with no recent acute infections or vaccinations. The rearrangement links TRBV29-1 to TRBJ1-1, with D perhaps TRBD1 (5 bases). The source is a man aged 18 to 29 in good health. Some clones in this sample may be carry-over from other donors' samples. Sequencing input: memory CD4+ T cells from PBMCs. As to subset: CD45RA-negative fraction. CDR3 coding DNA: TGCAGCGCCCAACCAGGGTGGGGGATGAACACTGAAGCTTTCTTT. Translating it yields CSAQPGWGMNTEAFF. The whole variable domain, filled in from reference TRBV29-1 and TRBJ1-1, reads SAVISQKPSRDICQRGTSLTIQCQVDSQVTMMFWYRQQPGQSLTLIATANQGSEATYESGFVIDKFPISRPNLTFSTLTVSNMSPEDSSIYLCSAQPGWGMNTEAFFGQGTRLTVV.